Below, 14 T cell receptor beta chains from the same sample are listed, as sequenced in a study of OX40 agonist ivuxolimab in advanced cancers. Using immunoSEQ multiplex PCR, the repertoire was profiled, and TCRdb retains in-frame clones only, with some absent. Of under 15,000 clones listed, around two thirds are singletons. Sequencing was performed on CD4+ or CD8+ T cells sorted from blood, taken in a trial of the OX40 agonist ivuxolimab. The receptor source for this set is an adult with an advanced solid tumor such as melanoma, head and neck, liver or kidney cancer.

The chain recombines TRBV11-2 with TRBJ1-4; D gene uncertain. The germline CDR1 and CDR2 sequences are SGHAT and FQNNGV. V gave up 3 bases and J gave up 0 bases, with 8 bases separating them. This CDR3 is built from 15 residues. The CDR3 reads CASSFGVTTNEKLFF. As DNA, the CDR3 is TGTGCCAGCAGCTTCGGGGTAACAACTAATGAAAAACTGTTTTTT.

The V gene is TRBV27, the J gene TRBJ1-1; no clear D gene. The V end lost 2 bases, the J end lost 4 bases, and 8 bases lay between the germline ends. The CDR3 totals 13 residues. Germline CDR1 is MNHEY and CDR2 is SMNVEV (reference sequence). CDR3 sequence: CASSLRVSTEAFF. CDR3 DNA sequence: TGTGCCAGCAGTTTAAGGGTTTCCACTGAAGCTTTCTTT.

This rearrangement joins TRBV28 to TRBJ2-5; possible D gene TRBD2, 7 bases. CDR3 length: 14 residues. Germline V CDR1 and CDR2: MDHEN, SYDVKM. Deletions cut 3 bases from V and 5 bases from J, with 13 bases between. The CDR3 loop is CASSLGGGEETQYF. Written as DNA, the CDR3 is TGTGCCAGCAGTTTGGGGGGGGGCGAGGAGACCCAGTACTTC.

The chain recombines TRBV28 with TRBJ2-4; no clear D. Per germline, CDR1 MDHEN and CDR2 SYDVKM. The CDR3 extends over 15 amino acids. The V end was cut by 6 bases, the J end by 4 bases, with 16 bases between. CDR3 sequence: CASRPNEEWKNIQYF. CDR3 nucleotides: TGTGCCAGCAGGCCTAACGAGGAGTGGAAAAACATTCAGTACTTC.

This chain connects TRBV7-9 to TRBJ2-2; possibly TRBD1 for D (6 bases). The V gene lost 5 bases and the J gene lost 0 bases, with 22 bases spanning the gap. This CDR3 is built from 19 residues. The germline gives CDR1 SEHNR, CDR2 FQNEAQ (reference sequence). The CDR3 spells CASSRTQVWTAANTGELFF. The DNA for the CDR3 is TGTGCCAGCAGCCGTACACAGGTTTGGACAGCAGCGAACACCGGGGAGCTGTTTTTT.

The chain recombines TRBV27 with TRBJ2-1; 7 positions agree with TRBD1. Germline-derived CDR1 and CDR2 are MNHEY and SMNVEV (reference sequence). The CDR3 runs 14 residues. The J segment lost 4 bases and the V segment lost 2 bases, leaving 2 bases of the junction unmatched. CDR3 bases: TGTGCCAGCAGTTTAATGACAGGGTACAATGAGCAGTTCTTC. It translates to CASSLMTGYNEQFF.

The chain is built from TRBV7-8 and TRBJ2-7; 10 bases map to TRBD1. Trimming cost V 1 base and J 4 bases; bases outside gene matches: 10. Germline lookup yields CDR1 SGHVS and CDR2 FQNEAQ. This CDR3 is 17 amino acids long. The CDR3 is CASSLEVRGQGVYEQYF. The CDR3 DNA follows: TGTGCCAGCAGCTTAGAGGTTCGAGGACAGGGGGTTTACGAGCAGTACTTC.

The chain links TRBV6-1 to TRBJ1-6; no firm D call. The ends were cut back, 7 bases at V and 8 bases at J, with 15 bases in the middle. Germline assignment: CDR1 MNHNS and CDR2 SASEGT. The CDR3 is made up of 14 amino acids. The CDR3 DNA reads TGTGCCAGCACCGACCCGGGATGGGATTCACCCCTCCACTTT. It codes for CASTDPGWDSPLHF.

This clone is termed medium-sized (0.01 to 0.1%). The J gene is TRBJ2-7, the V gene TRBV5-4; TRBD2 matches 11 bases. V lost 4 bases to trimming and J lost 4 bases; unmatched junction nucleotides: 10. The CDR3 runs to 16 residues. The germline V gene encodes CDR1 SGHNT and CDR2 YYREEE (reference sequence). The CDR3 sequence: CASSPTATSGSYEQYF. The CDR3 nucleotides are TGTGCCAGCAGCCCCACCGCTACTAGCGGGAGTTACGAGCAGTACTTC. Based on the CDR3 plus reference TRBV5-4 and TRBJ2-7, the full variable domain is ETGVTQSPTHLIKTRGQQVTLRCSSQSGHNTVSWYQQALGQGPQFIFQYYREEENGRGNFPPRFSGLQFPNYSSELNVNALELDDSALYLCASSPTATSGSYEQYFGPGTRLTVT.

The table lists this clone with a count of one. The rearrangement joins TRBV7-9 to TRBJ2-7; D is perhaps TRBD2 (5 bases). V lost 4 bases, J lost 5 bases, and 12 bases lay in between. Looked up from germline, CDR1 is SEHNR and CDR2 is FQNEAQ (reference sequence). CDR3 length equals 13 residues. The CDR3, as DNA: TGTGCCAGCAGCTCCACGGGGTCCCACGAGCAGTACTTC. As protein: CASSSTGSHEQYF.

With respect to this clone: Given a far larger clone just one base away, this is likely a sequencing read error. V usage is TRBV27 and J usage is TRBJ2-3, with TRBD2 matching over 11 bases. With V trimmed by 4 bases and J by 0 bases, 0 bases remained unmatched. The length of the CDR3 is 15 residues. Germline loops: CDR1 MNHEY, CDR2 SMNVEV (reference sequence). The CDR3 loop reads CASSWTSGSTDTQYF. CDR3 nucleotides: TGTGCCAGCAGTTGGACTAGCGGGAGCACAGATACGCAGTATTTT.

The chain has TRBV23-1 and TRBJ2-5; TRBD2 matches at 9 bases. TRBV23-1 is identified as an open reading frame with a role that is uncertain. The CDR3 has 17 residues. V shed 0 bases and J 6 bases; nucleotides not matched to a gene: 11. Here the CDR3 reads CASSQSGGGRARKTQYF. Written as DNA, the CDR3 is TGCGCCAGCAGTCAATCAGGGGGCGGGAGGGCCCGAAAGACCCAGTACTTC.

The chain uses TRBV5-5 and TRBJ2-6; D perhaps matches TRBD1 (5 bases). With 3 bases removed from V and 0 bases from J, the gap between germline ends came to 13 bases. The CDR3 loop spans 17 amino acids. CDR1 is SGHKS and CDR2 is YYEKEE in the germline V gene (reference sequence). The CDR3: CASSWGAAYSGANVLTF. The CDR3 DNA sequence: TGTGCCAGCAGCTGGGGCGCGGCATACTCTGGGGCCAACGTCCTGACTTTC.

The V call is TRBV14, the J call TRBJ1-1; the D gene is possibly TRBD1 (6 bases). Germline assignment: CDR1 SGHDN and CDR2 FVKESK. The CDR3 length is 15 residues. Trimming cost V 2 bases and J 0 bases, with 10 bases left between them. The CDR3 spells CASSQLDSMNTEAFF. CDR3 in DNA: TGTGCCAGCAGCCAACTGGACAGTATGAACACTGAAGCTTTCTTT. The variable domain in full, completed from reference TRBV14 and TRBJ1-1, reads EAGVTQFPSHSVIEKGQTVTLRCDPISGHDNLYWYRRVMGKEIKFLLHFVKESKQDESGMPNNRFLAERTGGTYSTLKVQPAELEDSGVYFCASSQLDSMNTEAFFGQGTRLTVV.